These 24 T cell receptor beta chains were sequenced from one sample in a study of blood T cells in healthy people across ages. A second roughly 7 to 11 cycle PCR used barcoded and J-beta primers. TCRdb recomputed calls from the 5' RACE reads with MiXCR, one row per CDR3 protein. The repertoire consists of about 1.5 million distinct CDR3 sequences, with less than 45% occurring once and the leading ten covering more than 4%. The sequenced sample consisted of blood. Receptors were obtained from a woman under 30 in good health.

This clonotype was found many times. The rearrangement uses TRBV29-1 and TRBJ2-1; TRBD2 matches at 7 bases. The CDR3 loop spans 13 amino acids. Per germline, CDR1 SQVTM and CDR2 ANQGSEA. Trimming removed 5 bases from V and 4 bases from J; junction bases left unmatched: 5. CDR3 in amino acids: CSVLGGSYNEQFF. The CDR3, as DNA: TGCAGCGTTTTGGGCGGGAGTTACAATGAGCAGTTCTTC.

With regard to this clonotype: This sequence may be a read error, since a much larger clone differs from it by one base. The rearrangement links TRBV11-1 to TRBJ2-4, with 9 bases lining up with TRBD1. The CDR3 sequence is 15 residues long. V lost 7 bases, J lost 13 bases, and 17 bases stayed unmatched. Germline V lookup: CDR1 SGHAT, CDR2 FQDESV (reference sequence). The CDR3 DNA sequence: TGTGCCAGCACCTTCGGACAGGGGTATTTCTACAAGCAGTACTTC. Amino acid sequence: CASTFGQGYFYKQYF.

The chain uses TRBV7-2 and TRBJ2-7; D possibly corresponds to TRBD1 (6 bases). Germline assignment: CDR1 SGHTA and CDR2 FQGNSA. The CDR3 has 15 amino acids. V dropped 1 base and J dropped 8 bases, with 18 bases sitting between them. The CDR3 loop reads CASSLGSRTASKQYF. The CDR3 DNA reads TGTGCCAGCAGCTTAGGATCGAGGACAGCCTCAAAGCAGTACTTC.

The J gene is TRBJ1-5, the V gene TRBV18; D may be TRBD1 (5 bases). The V end was cut by 8 bases, the J end by 6 bases, with 14 bases between. The CDR3 contains 13 residues. Looked up from germline, CDR1 is KGHSH and CDR2 is LQKENI. The CDR3 DNA sequence: TGTGCCAGCCCACTTTCCGGGACTCAGCCCCAGCATTTT. It translates to CASPLSGTQPQHF.

This clonotype was found many times. The chain links TRBV4-1 to TRBJ2-3; D remains ambiguous. V lost 0 bases, J lost 4 bases, and 5 bases lay in between. Germline assignment: CDR1 MGHRA and CDR2 YSYEKL. The CDR3 totals 13 residues. CDR3: CASSQELADTQYF. For the CDR3, the DNA is TGCGCCAGCAGCCAAGAGCTGGCAGATACGCAGTATTTT.

The chain carries TRBV3-1 and TRBJ2-5; 13 positions agree with TRBD2. The CDR3 has 17 amino acids. The germline V gene has CDR1 LGHDT and CDR2 YNNKEL (reference sequence). The V segment lost 0 bases and the J segment 2 bases; nucleotides outside the gene matches: 3. For the CDR3, the DNA is TGTGCCAGCAGCCAAGAGGTGGGACTAGCGGGACAAGAGACCCAGTACTTC. Its protein is CASSQEVGLAGQETQYF.

The CDR3 bases are TGCGCCAGTCGGGGGACTCCTAACCAGCCCCAGCATTTT. Translation gives CASRGTPNQPQHF. The rearrangement joins TRBV5-1 to TRBJ1-5, with a possible D match to TRBD1 (5 bases). The V gene lost 8 bases and the J gene lost 7 bases, with 16 bases spanning the gap. CDR3 size: 13 residues. CDR1 is SGHRS, CDR2 YFSETQ, per germline.

V gene TRBV3-1 combines with J gene TRBJ1-6; 9 nucleotides line up with TRBD1. This CDR3 contains 16 residues. The trim removed 0 bases at V and 10 bases at J, leaving 7 bases unmatched. Germline CDR1 is LGHDT and CDR2 is YNNKEL (reference sequence). The CDR3 sequence: CASSQDSTGGRSPLHF. For the CDR3, the DNA is TGTGCCAGCAGCCAAGATTCGACAGGGGGGCGATCACCCCTCCACTTT.

This clonotype was observed a few times. The chain has TRBV5-1 and TRBJ2-6; D unresolved. CDR3 length: 20 amino acids. Germline CDR1 reads SGHRS; CDR2 reads YFSETQ. Trimming removed 5 bases at V and 4 bases at J, with 28 bases between. Written as DNA, the CDR3 is TGCGCCAGCAGATCTCAAATTGGGTCCGTGAAAATTTCCGGGGCCAACGTCCTGACTTTC. Its protein product is CASRSQIGSVKISGANVLTF.

V is TRBV5-1 and J is TRBJ2-3; perhaps TRBD2 as D (5 bases). Deletions cut 7 bases from V and 0 bases from J, with 12 bases between. This CDR3 region has 14 residues. CDR1 and CDR2 from the germline V gene are SGHRS and YFSETQ. The CDR3 DNA reads TGCGCCAGCTTCGGCGGGTCTAGCACAGATACGCAGTATTTT. It codes for CASFGGSSTDTQYF.

This clonotype was detected a few times. V gene TRBV7-9 combines with J gene TRBJ1-6, with 7 nucleotides matching TRBD1. This CDR3 is built from 15 residues. Trimming took 1 base from V and 7 from J; bases not matched to a gene: 4. Germline assignment: CDR1 SEHNR and CDR2 FQNEAQ (reference sequence). This chain's CDR3 is CASSLDRGWNSPLHF. The CDR3 nucleotides read TGTGCCAGCAGCTTAGACAGGGGATGGAATTCACCCCTCCACTTT.

This clonotype was recorded a few times. The rearrangement links TRBV12-3 or TRBV12-4 to TRBJ1-6, with TRBD1 identical over 8 bases. The trim removed 6 bases at V and 7 bases at J, leaving 8 bases unmatched. The CDR3 length is 15 residues. The CDR3 DNA follows: TGTGCCAGCAGGAGCCGGGACAGGTGGAATTCACCCCTCCACTTT. The encoded protein is CASRSRDRWNSPLHF.

This clonotype was seen only once. V gene TRBV15 combines with J gene TRBJ1-2; TRBD1 matches at 9 bases. CDR1 is LNHNV and CDR2 is YYDKDF in the germline V gene (reference sequence). The trim removed 4 bases at V and 1 base at J, leaving 4 bases unmatched. The CDR3 has 15 amino acids. This CDR3 reads CATSKGQGINYGYTF. In DNA form, the CDR3 reads TGTGCCACCAGCAAAGGACAGGGGATTAACTATGGCTACACCTTC.

There are a few counts of this clonotype. J is TRBJ2-7 and V is TRBV5-1; possibly TRBD1 for D (6 bases). This CDR3 region has 13 residues. The V end was cut by 9 bases, the J end by 3 bases, with 16 bases between. The germline V gene encodes CDR1 SGHRS and CDR2 YFSETQ. As DNA, the CDR3 is TGCGCCACGCTCCGGGACACGGGCTACGAGCAGTACTTC. Encoded protein: CATLRDTGYEQYF.

The gene calls are TRBV7-8 and TRBJ1-5; D is possibly TRBD1 (5 bases). Trimming left V 1 base short and J 0 bases short, with 16 bases between. Germline CDR1 is SGHVS and CDR2 is FQNEAQ. The CDR3 consists of 18 residues. Written as DNA, the CDR3 is TGTGCCAGCAGCTTAGAGGGCGCAGGGACCTATAGCAATCAGCCCCAGCATTTT. As protein: CASSLEGAGTYSNQPQHF.

J is TRBJ2-3 and V is TRBV6-2 or TRBV6-3; no firm D call. V was shortened by 7 bases and J by 2 bases, with 7 bases between the two germline ends. Germline CDR1 and CDR2: MNHEY and SVGEGT. The CDR3 runs to 12 residues. CDR3 amino acids: CASKTYTDTQYF. The CDR3 bases are TGTGCCAGCAAAACTTACACAGATACGCAGTATTTT.

This clonotype was seen a handful of times. This sequence joins TRBV4-1 and TRBJ2-3; no definite D call. V was pared by 3 bases and J by 1 base, with 14 bases between. CDR1 and CDR2 from the germline V gene are MGHRA and YSYEKL. The CDR3 length is 16 residues. CDR3 protein: CASSHSRNPGTDTQYF. The DNA for the CDR3 is TGCGCCAGCAGCCATAGTCGGAACCCGGGCACAGATACGCAGTATTTT.

This clonotype was seen a few times. V usage is TRBV5-5 and J usage is TRBJ2-1; 9 bases map to TRBD1. The J call may be mistaken, given a closer DNA end match to TRBJ2-7. The germline CDR1 and CDR2 sequences are SGHKS and YYEKEE (reference sequence). This CDR3 has 15 amino acids. The CDR3 DNA sequence: TGTGCCAGCAGCCCCGGGACAGGGTCCTACAATGAGCAGTACTTC. Its protein is CASSPGTGSYNEQYF.

This clonotype has only one observation. This chain connects TRBV6-1 to TRBJ2-1, with D tentatively TRBD2 (6 bases). The CDR3 totals 18 residues. Trimming took off 7 bases at V and 0 bases at J, with 22 bases between the two ends. The V gene's germline CDR1 is MNHNS and CDR2 SASEGT. CDR3 DNA: TGTGCCAGCAACCAACCGGGACTTCCTTCGAGCTCCTACAATGAGCAGTTCTTC. Translation: CASNQPGLPSSSYNEQFF.

The chain has TRBV12-3 or TRBV12-4 and TRBJ1-5; no definite D call. The CDR3 is 13 amino acids. With 3 bases removed from V and 7 bases from J, the gap between germline ends came to 10 bases. DNA of the CDR3: TGTGCCAGCAGTTTCAGGAGGTCACAGCCCCAGCATTTT. Encoded protein: CASSFRRSQPQHF.

The rearrangement uses TRBV6-5 and TRBJ2-7; 8 bases fit TRBD2. The CDR3 extends over 15 amino acids. Germline assignment: CDR1 MNHEY and CDR2 SVGAGI. After removal of 1 base from V and 3 bases from J, the junction contained 5 bases not matched to a gene. The CDR3 is CASSYFPGGNYEQYF. The CDR3 bases are TGTGCCAGCAGTTACTTCCCGGGGGGGAACTACGAGCAGTACTTC.

V and J are TRBV20-1 and TRBJ2-1, with D unclear. CDR3 length: 11 amino acids. From germline, CDR1 is DFQATT and CDR2 SNEGSKA (reference sequence). Trimming cost V 4 bases and J 4 bases, with 5 bases left between them. The CDR3 reads CSATIYNEQFF. DNA for the CDR3: TGCAGTGCTACGATTTACAATGAGCAGTTCTTC.

The sample holds many counts of this clonotype. This chain uses TRBV20-1 with TRBJ2-4; D is undetermined. There are 12 residues in the CDR3. Germline-derived CDR1 and CDR2 are DFQATT and SNEGSKA (reference sequence). Trimming cost V 6 bases and J 0 bases, with 6 bases left between them. For the CDR3, the DNA is TGCAGTGCGCCGAAAGCCAAAAACATTCAGTACTTC. Translated: CSAPKAKNIQYF.

This clonotype has more than one count but fewer than ten. The chain employs TRBV4-2 and TRBJ1-5; a possible D gene is TRBD1 (5 bases). The ends were cut back, 0 bases at V and 5 bases at J, with 14 bases in the middle. The V gene's germline CDR1 is LGHNA and CDR2 YNFKEQ. This CDR3 comprises 16 residues. CDR3 sequence reads: CASSQDTGRGYQPQHF. CDR3 coding DNA: TGTGCCAGCAGCCAAGATACCGGGAGGGGCTATCAGCCCCAGCATTTT.